The sequence of this T cell receptor beta chain was determined in a study of early T cells in non-severe SARS-CoV-2 infection. Turning to the study itself: The authors sequenced bulk RNA from unsorted whole blood, leaving chains unpaired. Points from the study as a whole: VDJdb matching favored anti-spike CD8 responses, missing private and CD4 specificities.

This clonotype was observed many times. The target antigen is unknown. Individual cDNA molecules received unique molecular identifiers during library preparation. Each CDR3 protein gets one entry after TCRdb re-called the 5' RACE reads with MiXCR. In the table there are about 76,000 distinct CDR3 sequences, about 11% of which are singletons. Material for sequencing was whole blood. This sequence originates from an adult who was a healthcare worker with PCR-confirmed SARS-CoV-2 infection or an uninfected control (not recorded which).

The CDR3 DNA reads TGTGCCTGGACCGTAGACGAGGGTGGCTACACCTTC. Translation gives CAWTVDEGGYTF. The gene calls are TRBV30 and TRBJ1-2, with D unresolved. CDR1 and CDR2 from the germline V gene are GTSNPN and SVGIG (reference sequence). Between the trimmed V and J ends, which lost 4 bases and 7 bases, there was a span of 13 bases. The CDR3 consists of 12 residues.